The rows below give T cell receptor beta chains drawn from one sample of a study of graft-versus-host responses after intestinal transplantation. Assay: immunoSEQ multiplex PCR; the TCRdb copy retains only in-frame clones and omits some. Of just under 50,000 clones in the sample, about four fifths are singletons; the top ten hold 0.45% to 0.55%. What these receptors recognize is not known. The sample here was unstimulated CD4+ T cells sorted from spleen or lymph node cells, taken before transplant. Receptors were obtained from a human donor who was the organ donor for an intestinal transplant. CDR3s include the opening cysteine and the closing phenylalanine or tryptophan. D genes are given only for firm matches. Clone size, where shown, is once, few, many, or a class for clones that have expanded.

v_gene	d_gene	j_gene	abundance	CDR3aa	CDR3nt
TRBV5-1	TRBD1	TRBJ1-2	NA	CASSLGQGANYGYTF	TGCGCCAGCAGCTTGGGGCAGGGGGCGAACTATGGCTACACCTTC
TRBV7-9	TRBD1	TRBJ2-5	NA	CASSDRTGTRQETQYF	TGTGCCAGCAGCGACCGGACAGGGACCCGACAAGAGACCCAGTACTTC
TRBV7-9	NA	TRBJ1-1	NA	CASSAGLMAFF	TGTGCCAGCAGTGCAGGTTTAATGGCTTTCTTT
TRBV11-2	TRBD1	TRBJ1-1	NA	CASSPRQGGNTEAFF	TGTGCCAGCAGCCCGCGACAGGGGGGGAACACTGAAGCTTTCTTT
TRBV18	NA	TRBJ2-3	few	CASSPVGQSSTDTQYF	TGTGCCAGCTCACCAGTAGGACAGTCTAGCACAGATACGCAGTATTTT
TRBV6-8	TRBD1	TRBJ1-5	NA	CATQLIFAGGGLGNQPQHF	TGTGCCACCCAGTTAATATTCGCAGGGGGCGGGCTGGGCAATCAGCCCCAGCATTTT
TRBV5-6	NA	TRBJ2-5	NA	CASSLRNNQETQYF	TGTGCCAGCAGCTTGAGGAATAACCAAGAGACCCAGTACTTC
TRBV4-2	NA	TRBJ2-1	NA	CASSQDLYNEQFF	TGTGCCAGCAGCCAAGATCTGTACAATGAGCAGTTCTTC
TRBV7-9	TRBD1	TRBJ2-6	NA	CASSYGTGLSSGANVLTF	TGTGCCAGCAGCTACGGGACAGGGTTATCCTCTGGGGCCAACGTCCTGACTTTC
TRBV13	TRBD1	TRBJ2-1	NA	CASTFSRVQGAPNEQFF	TGTGCCAGCACCTTCTCTAGGGTCCAGGGGGCGCCGAATGAGCAGTTCTTC
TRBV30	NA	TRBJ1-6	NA	CAWSLRGGYSPLHF	TGTGCCTGGAGTTTAAGGGGAGGATATTCACCCCTCCACTTT
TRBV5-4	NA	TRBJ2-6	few	CASTPRGPYSGANVLTF	TGTGCCAGCACCCCCAGGGGCCCCTACTCTGGGGCCAACGTCCTGACTTTC
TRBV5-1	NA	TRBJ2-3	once	CASSLVGGDTQYF	TGCGCCAGCAGCTTGGTTGGGGGAGATACGCAGTATTTT
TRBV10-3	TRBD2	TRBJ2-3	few	CAIRGLAGGTDTQYF	TGTGCCATCAGGGGACTAGCGGGGGGCACAGATACGCAGTATTTT
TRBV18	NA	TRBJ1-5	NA	CASSPGLQGPQHF	TGTGCCAGCTCACCGGGGCTACAGGGGCCCCAGCATTTT
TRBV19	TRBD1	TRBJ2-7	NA	CASSTGTGGSYEQYF	TGTGCCAGTAGTACCGGGACAGGGGGCTCCTACGAGCAGTACTTC
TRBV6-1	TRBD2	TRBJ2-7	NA	CASSYSGGPSEQYF	TGTGCCAGCAGTTATTCGGGAGGGCCGTCCGAGCAGTACTTC
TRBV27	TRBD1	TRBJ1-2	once	CASSFGRGIGYTF	TGTGCCAGCAGTTTTGGCAGGGGGATTGGCTACACCTTC
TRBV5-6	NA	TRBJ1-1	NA	CASSFREYNTEAFF	TGTGCCAGCAGCTTTAGGGAATATAACACTGAAGCTTTCTTT
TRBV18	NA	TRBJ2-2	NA	CASSAFTGELFF	TGTGCCAGCTCAGCCTTTACCGGGGAGCTGTTTTTT
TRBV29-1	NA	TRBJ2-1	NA	CSAKLSSEQFF	TGCAGCGCTAAACTAAGTAGTGAGCAGTTCTTC
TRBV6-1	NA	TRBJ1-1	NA	CASSPADLNTEAFF	TGTGCCAGCAGCCCCGCAGATCTGAACACTGAAGCTTTCTTT
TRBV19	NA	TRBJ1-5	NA	CASSIRQGNQPQHF	TGTGCCAGTAGTATTCGACAGGGCAATCAGCCCCAGCATTTT
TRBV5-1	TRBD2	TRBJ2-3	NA	CASSYGTSGGGGTDTQYF	TGCGCCAGCAGCTACGGGACTAGCGGGGGAGGCGGCACAGATACGCAGTATTTT
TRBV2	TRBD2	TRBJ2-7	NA	CASSEALGRVPYEQYF	TGTGCCAGCAGTGAAGCGCTGGGGAGGGTTCCCTACGAGCAGTACTTC
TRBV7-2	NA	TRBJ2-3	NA	CASSLDLGTQYF	TGTGCCAGCAGCTTAGATTTGGGTACGCAGTATTTT
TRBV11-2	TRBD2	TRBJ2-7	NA	CASSLVAGGLNIYEQYF	TGTGCCAGCAGCTTAGTAGCGGGGGGCCTCAATATCTACGAGCAGTACTTC
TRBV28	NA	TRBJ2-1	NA	CASSRRVGNYGEQFF	TGTGCCAGCAGCCGGAGGGTAGGAAATTACGGTGAGCAGTTCTTC